The 16 T cell receptor beta chains reported below all come from one sample, sequenced in a study of cytomegalovirus exposure and HLA in healthy donors. The PCR contained 60 Vbeta and 13 Jbeta primers. Here immunoSEQ multiplex PCR was the method, and the copy in TCRdb shows in-frame clones only, minus some. Here the sample spans more than 85,000 clones, 60% to 80% being singletons. Sequencing input: PBMCs. These receptors were taken from a male donor in good health and CMV-seropositive.

The chain employs TRBV4-3 and TRBJ2-1, with 9 bases lining up with TRBD2. V shed 1 base and J 9 bases; nucleotides not matched to a gene: 10. CDR1 and CDR2 from the germline V gene are LGHNA and YSLEER. The CDR3 runs to 16 residues. The CDR3 DNA sequence: TGCGCCAGCAGCCAAGGTTTGGCGGGAGGGCCGGGTGAGCAGTTCTTC. Its protein product is CASSQGLAGGPGEQFF.

The chain links TRBV29-1 to TRBJ2-5, with 7 bases that match TRBD2. This CDR3 contains 12 residues. The V gene's germline CDR1 is SQVTM and CDR2 ANQGSEA. The junction had 8 bases not matched to a gene; V was cut back by 6 bases and J by 7 bases. The CDR3 bases are TGCAGCGTCACCCGGGAGGCAGTGACCCAGTACTTC. Amino acids: CSVTREAVTQYF.

The chain links TRBV6-1 to TRBJ1-2; D remains unclear. Trimming removed 8 bases from V and 4 bases from J, with 17 bases in between. This CDR3 is 14 amino acids long. Germline V lookup: CDR1 MNHNS, CDR2 SASEGT. The CDR3 sequence: CASANQLGSYGYTF. The CDR3 coding sequence is TGTGCCAGCGCCAACCAATTGGGGAGCTATGGCTACACCTTC.

The genes are TRBV9 and TRBJ2-2; D is uncertain. Germline-derived CDR1 and CDR2 are SGDLS and YYNGEE. V gave up 0 bases and J gave up 0 bases, with 9 bases separating them. The CDR3 length is 16 residues. CDR3 sequence (DNA): TGTGCCAGCAGCGTAGCGGGTAGCCCGAACACCGGGGAGCTGTTTTTT. Encoded protein: CASSVAGSPNTGELFF.

The gene calls are TRBV30 and TRBJ2-7, with TRBD1 matching 7 bases. This CDR3 has 13 amino acids. The V gene's germline CDR1 is GTSNPN and CDR2 SVGIG (reference sequence). V gave up 2 bases and J gave up 2 bases; unmatched junction bases: 3. The CDR3 bases are TGTGCCTGGAGTACCCAGGGGGCCTACGAGCAGTACTTC. Translating gives CAWSTQGAYEQYF. Variable domain in full (rest from reference TRBV30 and TRBJ2-7): SQTIHQWPATLVQPVGSPLSLECTVEGTSNPNLYWYRQAAGRGLQLLFYSVGIGQISSEVPQNLSASRPQDRQFILSSKKLLLSDSGFYLCAWSTQGAYEQYFGPGTRLTVT.

J is TRBJ2-5 and V is TRBV27, with D perhaps matching TRBD2 (6 bases). V was pared by 5 bases and J by 4 bases, with 17 bases between. The CDR3 covers 15 residues. Germline V gives CDR1 MNHEY, CDR2 SMNVEV (reference sequence). The CDR3 reads CASSLGGLRSETQYF. The CDR3, as DNA: TGTGCCAGCAGTCTCGGGGGTTTGCGGTCAGAGACCCAGTACTTC.

This clone appeared a single time. The V call is TRBV14, the J call TRBJ1-2, with D possibly being TRBD1 (5 bases). The CDR3 is made up of 16 amino acids. The germline CDR1 and CDR2 sequences are SGHDN and FVKESK. The V end lost 0 bases, the J end lost 6 bases, and 17 bases lay between the germline ends. For the CDR3, the DNA is TGTGCCAGCAGCCAAGAACGGGACTCCCCTTGGCATGGCTACACCTTC. It encodes CASSQERDSPWHGYTF.

The genes are TRBV21-1 and TRBJ2-5; TRBD1 is the table's D call and was not checked against the DNA. TRBV21-1 counts as a pseudogene. The CDR3 spans 13 residues. The CDR3 sequence: CASSKIQQETQYF. DNA for the CDR3: TGTGCCAGCAGCAAAATACAGCAAGAGACCCAGTACTTC.

The chain uses TRBV2 and TRBJ2-1, with TRBD2 as a possible D gene (5 bases). The V end was cut by 5 bases, the J end by 0 bases, with 11 bases between. Per germline, CDR1 SNHLY and CDR2 FYNNEI. CDR3 length: 15 amino acids. The DNA of the CDR3 is TGTGCCAGCAGTAGCATAGCGAGCTCCTACAATGAGCAGTTCTTC. Its protein is CASSSIASSYNEQFF. Drawing the rest from reference TRBV2 and TRBJ2-1, the complete variable domain is EPEVTQTPSHQVTQMGQEVILRCVPISNHLYFYWYRQILGQKVEFLVSFYNNEISEKSEIFDDQFSVERPDGSNFTLKIRSTKLEDSAMYFCASSSIASSYNEQFFGPGTRLTVL.

The chain couples TRBV4-2 to TRBJ1-2; D remains unclear. The CDR3 covers 15 residues. Germline V CDR1 and CDR2: LGHNA, YNFKEQ. V gave up 4 bases and J gave up 4 bases, with 16 bases separating them. CDR3 nucleotides: TGTGCCAGCAGCCCGGGGTGGGGAGAGGTCTATGGCTACACCTTC. Its protein is CASSPGWGEVYGYTF.

This chain links TRBV2 with TRBJ1-5; weak D call: TRBD1 (5 bases). Between the trimmed V and J ends, which lost 3 bases and 8 bases, there was a span of 14 bases. CDR3 length equals 14 residues. CDR1 and CDR2 (germline): SNHLY, FYNNEI. The CDR3 reads CASSDGQGGEPQHF. The DNA of the CDR3 is TGTGCCAGCAGTGACGGGCAGGGTGGGGAGCCCCAGCATTTT.

This sequence joins TRBV5-6 and TRBJ2-2; 8 nucleotides align to TRBD1. Trimming removed 3 bases from V and 6 bases from J; junction bases left unmatched: 1. This CDR3 region has 13 residues. Per germline, CDR1 SGHDT and CDR2 YYEEEE. The CDR3 reads CASSYRGAGELFF. DNA of the CDR3: TGTGCCAGCAGCTACAGGGGGGCCGGGGAGCTGTTTTTT.

V usage is TRBV7-9 and J usage is TRBJ1-5; TRBD1 matches 7 bases. This CDR3 has 14 residues. CDR1 is SEHNR, CDR2 FQNEAQ, per germline (reference sequence). The V and J ends lost 1 base and 7 bases, in that order; junction bases with no gene match: 4. Written as DNA, the CDR3 is TGTGCCAGCAGCTTAGGAGGGGGCCAACAGCCCCAGCATTTT. Translation: CASSLGGGQQPQHF.

The V and J genes are TRBV7-2 and TRBJ1-3; D is perhaps TRBD1 (5 bases). The germline V gene encodes CDR1 SGHTA and CDR2 FQGNSA. CDR3 length equals 15 residues. V lost 5 bases and J lost 4, with 15 bases in between. CDR3 sequence reads: CASSPQGTSGNTIYF. CDR3 DNA sequence: TGTGCCAGCAGCCCCCAGGGAACTTCAGGAAACACCATATATTTT.

V and J are TRBV6-5 and TRBJ2-5; possible D gene TRBD2, 5 bases. The CDR3 sequence is 15 residues long. Germline V CDR1 and CDR2: MNHEY, SVGAGI. Trimming removed 7 bases at V and 7 bases at J, with 22 bases between. As DNA, the CDR3 is TGTGCCAGCACCCCCGCGGCGGGCGGGTCTCGGACCCAGTACTTC. Protein: CASTPAAGGSRTQYF.

This chain uses TRBV27 with TRBJ2-1; tentative D call: TRBD1 (5 bases). Trimming took off 5 bases at V and 5 bases at J, with 16 bases between the two ends. This CDR3 is 15 amino acids long. Germline V gene data show CDR1 as MNHEY and CDR2 as SMNVEV (reference sequence). The DNA for the CDR3 is TGTGCCAGCAGTCAGCACCGACAGACTCACAATGAGCAGTTCTTC. Amino acids: CASSQHRQTHNEQFF.